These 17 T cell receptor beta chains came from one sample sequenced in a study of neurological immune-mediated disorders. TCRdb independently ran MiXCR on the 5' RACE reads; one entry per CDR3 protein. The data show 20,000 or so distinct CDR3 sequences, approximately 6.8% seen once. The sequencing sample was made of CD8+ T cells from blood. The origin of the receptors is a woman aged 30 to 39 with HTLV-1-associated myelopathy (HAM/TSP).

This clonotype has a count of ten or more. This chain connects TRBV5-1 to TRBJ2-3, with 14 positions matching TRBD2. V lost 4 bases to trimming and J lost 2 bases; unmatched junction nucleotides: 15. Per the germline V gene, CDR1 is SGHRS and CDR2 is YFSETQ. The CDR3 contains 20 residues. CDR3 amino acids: CASSAGLAGGQNKDTDTQYF. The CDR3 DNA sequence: TGCGCCAGCAGCGCCGGACTAGCGGGGGGTCAGAATAAGGACACAGATACGCAGTATTTT.

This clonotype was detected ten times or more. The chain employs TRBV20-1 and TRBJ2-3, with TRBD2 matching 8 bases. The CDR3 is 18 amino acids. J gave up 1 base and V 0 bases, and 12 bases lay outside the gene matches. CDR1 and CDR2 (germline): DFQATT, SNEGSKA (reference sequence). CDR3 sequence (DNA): TGCAGTGCTAGAGATTCTTTTAGCGGGGACTCTGGCACAGATACGCAGTATTTT. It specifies CSARDSFSGDSGTDTQYF.

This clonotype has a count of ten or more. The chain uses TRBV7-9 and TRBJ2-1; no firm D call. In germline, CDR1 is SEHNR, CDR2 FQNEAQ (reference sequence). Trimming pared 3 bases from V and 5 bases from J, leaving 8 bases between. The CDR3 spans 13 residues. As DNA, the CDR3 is TGTGCCAGCAGCTTTATTTCAGACAATGAGCAGTTCTTC. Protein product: CASSFISDNEQFF.

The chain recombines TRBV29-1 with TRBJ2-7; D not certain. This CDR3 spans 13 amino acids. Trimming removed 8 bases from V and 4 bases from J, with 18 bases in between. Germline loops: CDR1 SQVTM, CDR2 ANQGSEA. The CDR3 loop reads CSFRLLGQYEQYF. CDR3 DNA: TGCAGCTTCCGGCTTTTAGGGCAATACGAGCAGTACTTC.

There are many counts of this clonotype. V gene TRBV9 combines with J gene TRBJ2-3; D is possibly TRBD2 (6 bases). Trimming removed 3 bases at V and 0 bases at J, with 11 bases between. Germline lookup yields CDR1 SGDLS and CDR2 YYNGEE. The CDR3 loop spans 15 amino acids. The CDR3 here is CASSATGGSTDTQYF. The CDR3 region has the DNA TGTGCCAGCAGCGCAACCGGGGGTAGCACAGATACGCAGTATTTT.

CDR3 sequence: CASGGNEQFF. CDR3 bases: TGTGCCAGCGGCGGGAATGAGCAGTTCTTC. This chain joins TRBV2 and TRBJ2-1; the D gene is possibly TRBD2 (5 bases). The V end was cut by 8 bases, the J end by 7 bases, with 6 bases between. CDR3 size: 10 residues. Germline V lookup: CDR1 SNHLY, CDR2 FYNNEI.

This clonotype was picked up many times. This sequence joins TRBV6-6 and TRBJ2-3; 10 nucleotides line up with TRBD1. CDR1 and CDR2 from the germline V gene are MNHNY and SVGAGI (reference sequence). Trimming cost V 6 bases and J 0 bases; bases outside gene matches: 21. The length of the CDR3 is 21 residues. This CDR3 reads CASRSGTGALSLLWSTDTQYF. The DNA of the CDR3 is TGTGCCAGCAGATCCGGGACAGGGGCTTTGTCACTCCTTTGGAGCACAGATACGCAGTATTTT.

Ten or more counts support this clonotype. CDR3 sequence reads: CASSPSGGAYNEQFF. The CDR3, as DNA: TGCGCCAGCAGCCCCAGCGGGGGGGCCTACAATGAGCAGTTCTTC. The chain carries TRBV5-1 and TRBJ2-1; 10 nucleotides match TRBD2. The CDR3 loop spans 15 amino acids. The germline V gene has CDR1 SGHRS and CDR2 YFSETQ. Trimming removed 4 bases from V and 2 bases from J; junction bases left unmatched: 3.

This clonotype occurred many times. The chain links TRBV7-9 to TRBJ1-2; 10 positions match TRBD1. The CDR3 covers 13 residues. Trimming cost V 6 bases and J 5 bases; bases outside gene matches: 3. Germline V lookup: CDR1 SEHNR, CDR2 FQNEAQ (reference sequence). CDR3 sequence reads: CASREDRGYGYTF. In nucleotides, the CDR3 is TGTGCCAGCAGAGAGGACAGGGGGTATGGCTACACCTTC.

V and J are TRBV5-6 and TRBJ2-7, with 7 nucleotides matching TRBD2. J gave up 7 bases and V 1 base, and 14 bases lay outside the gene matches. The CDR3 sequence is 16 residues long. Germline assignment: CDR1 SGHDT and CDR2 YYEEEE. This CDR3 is CASSLSPSGIKEEQYF. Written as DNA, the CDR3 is TGTGCCAGCAGCTTGAGTCCCAGCGGGATTAAGGAGGAGCAGTACTTC.

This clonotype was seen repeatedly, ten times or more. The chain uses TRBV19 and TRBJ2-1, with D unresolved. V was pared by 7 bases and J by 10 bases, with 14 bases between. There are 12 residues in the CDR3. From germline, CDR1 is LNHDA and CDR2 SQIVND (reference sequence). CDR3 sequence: CASNLPENEQFF. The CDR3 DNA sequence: TGTGCCAGTAATCTTCCCGAGAACGAGCAGTTCTTC.

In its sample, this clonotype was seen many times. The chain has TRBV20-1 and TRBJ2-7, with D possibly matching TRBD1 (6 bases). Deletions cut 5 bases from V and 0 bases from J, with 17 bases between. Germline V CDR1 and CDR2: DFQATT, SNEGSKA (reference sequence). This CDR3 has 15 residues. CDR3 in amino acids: CSAVIPDRSSYEQYF. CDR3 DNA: TGCAGTGCTGTAATTCCGGACAGAAGCTCCTACGAGCAGTACTTC.

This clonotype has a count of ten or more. CDR3 coding DNA: TGTGCCAGCAGCTTGTATTCCGGGTGGAACACCGGGGAGCTGTTTTTT. Protein sequence: CASSLYSGWNTGELFF. The chain links TRBV7-8 to TRBJ2-2; the D is unclear. The CDR3 has 16 residues. Germline assignment: CDR1 SGHVS and CDR2 FQNEAQ. Trimming took off 3 bases at V and 1 base at J, with 12 bases between the two ends. The whole variable domain, filled in from reference TRBV7-8 and TRBJ2-2, reads GAGVSQSPRYKVAKRGQDVALRCDPISGHVSLFWYQQALGQGPEFLTYFQNEAQLDKSGLPSDRFFAERPEGSVSTLKIQRTQQEDSAVYLCASSLYSGWNTGELFFGEGSRLTVL.

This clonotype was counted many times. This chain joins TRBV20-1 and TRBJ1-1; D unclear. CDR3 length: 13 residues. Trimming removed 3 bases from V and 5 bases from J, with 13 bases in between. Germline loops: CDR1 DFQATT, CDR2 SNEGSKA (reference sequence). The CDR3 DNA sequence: TGCAGTGCTAGGGATCGGGGAGAAACTGAAGCTTTCTTT. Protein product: CSARDRGETEAFF.

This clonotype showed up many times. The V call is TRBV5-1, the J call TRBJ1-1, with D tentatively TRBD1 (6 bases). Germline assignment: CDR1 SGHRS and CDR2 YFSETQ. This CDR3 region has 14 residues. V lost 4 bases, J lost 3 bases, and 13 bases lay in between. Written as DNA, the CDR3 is TGCGCCAGCAGCGGGGGACACCTATACACTGAAGCTTTCTTT. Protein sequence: CASSGGHLYTEAFF.

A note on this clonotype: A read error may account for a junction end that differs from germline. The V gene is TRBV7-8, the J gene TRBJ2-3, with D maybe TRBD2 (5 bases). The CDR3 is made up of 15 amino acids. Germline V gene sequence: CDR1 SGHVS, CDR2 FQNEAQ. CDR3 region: CASSPGQRNTYTQYF. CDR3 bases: TGTGCCAGCAGCCCGGGCCAGCGGAACACATATACGCAGTATTTT.

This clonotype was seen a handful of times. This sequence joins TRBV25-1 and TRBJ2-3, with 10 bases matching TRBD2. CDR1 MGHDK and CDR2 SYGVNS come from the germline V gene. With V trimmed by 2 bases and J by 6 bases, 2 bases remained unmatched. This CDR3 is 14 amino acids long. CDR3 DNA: TGTGCCAGCAGTGAAGGGGGACTAGCGGATACGCAGTATTTT. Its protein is CASSEGGLADTQYF.